This TCR beta chain originates from a study of cytomegalovirus exposure and HLA in healthy donors. Study context: Among 150 million to 200 million T cells, an earlier analysis found 95 million to 140 million unique TCR beta sequences. Broader study findings: The classifier reportedly diagnosed cytomegalovirus status with high sensitivity and specificity.

V shed 2 bases, J shed 6 bases, and the junction held 4 bases outside the gene matches. The germline CDR1 and CDR2 sequences are MGHRA and YSYEKL. There are 15 residues in the CDR3. This clone has more than one count but fewer than ten. Its specificity is unknown. The PCR was carried out with 60 Vbeta primers and 13 Jbeta primers. The data were produced by immunoSEQ multiplex PCR, yet TCRdb's version contains in-frame clones alone and is incomplete. The table includes roughly 100,000 clones, 10% to 15% detected once. This TCR derives from a man aged 40-49 years in good health and CMV-seropositive. The source material was PBMCs. The genes are TRBV4-1 and TRBJ2-1, with 10 bases aligning to TRBD2. The CDR3 protein is CASSQPTSGINEQFF. Written as DNA, the CDR3 is TGCGCCAGCAGCCAACCTACTAGCGGGATCAATGAGCAGTTCTTC.